This T cell receptor beta chain emerged from a study of blood T cells in healthy people across ages. Germline V gene data show CDR1 as SQVTM and CDR2 as ANQGSEA. The CDR3 runs to 14 residues. Trimming took 6 bases from V and 11 from J, leaving 25 bases between them. In regard to this clonotype: No antigen is known for it.

Primers used in a second PCR of roughly 6 to 11 cycles were a sample-barcoded 5' primer and a J-beta primer mix. Carrying 12 random nucleotides, a template-switch adaptor labeled each individual cDNA molecule. TCRdb re-derived calls from the 5' RACE reads in MiXCR, one entry per CDR3 protein. This table has over 1,500,000 distinct CDR3 sequences, about two fifths appearing once. Notes on the study in general: Strong correlation existed between TCR beta diversity and naive T cell percentage. Unsorted PBMC input precluded a conclusive naive versus antigen-experienced comparison.

This chain connects TRBV29-1 to TRBJ1-2; D uncertain. The clonotype comes from a human donor in good health. Sequencing was carried out using blood. The CDR3 region has the DNA TGCAGCGTCGGGCCCGAAAGAACCGATTCTGGATACACCTTC. Its protein is CSVGPERTDSGYTF.